The source of this TCR beta chain is a study of cytomegalovirus exposure and HLA in healthy donors (dated by TCRdb to about 2017). In terms of the full investigation: According to an earlier analysis of several hundred of the donors, some 170 million T cells yielded 90 million to 140 million unique TCR beta sequences and around 300 Gb of sequence data. A separate validation cohort of roughly 110 different subjects was used in addition to the roughly 670-subject first cohort. The later analysis used no new phenotypic data to find candidate immune exposures, relying instead on TCR beta sequences and their occurrence across donors. Genome-wide SNP genotypes for about 60% of the roughly 700 donors were used in a later genetic analysis, which treated that subset as a discovery cohort. The study aimed to test whether cataloging public T cell receptors could reveal signatures of past pathogen exposure. Using immunosequencing, the study profiled T cell repertoires from approximately 700 subjects and related those repertoires to cytomegalovirus serostatus. Across about 370 genotyped donors of the cohort, an average of roughly 200,000 unique TCR beta nucleotide sequences per donor were sequenced, and roughly 17% of those sequences were non-productive. To decide whether each TCR beta V gene segment behaved as functional or pseudogenic, an earlier analysis of nearly 600 of the donors relied on high-throughput TCR beta sequencing. High-throughput TCR immunosequencing, statistical association of individual TCRs with disease status, and machine learning were combined to predict cytomegalovirus infection status. Roughly 300 gigabases of sequencing data and around 88 million unique TCR sequences made up an early release that covered roughly 670 HLA-typed donors. Of the approximately 370 genotyped donors, 75% to 85% were placed in the genetic ancestry cluster associated with self-reported Caucasian donors. To study patterns of TCR occurrence, a later analysis re-analyzed previously published TCR beta repertoires from 650 to 750 donors and added high-resolution HLA genotyping. The number of typed donors differed by locus: roughly 620-640 for A, B, C, DRB1 and DQB1; approximately 530 for DQA1; 606 for DPA1; and 450 to 480 for DPB1. HLA typing covered class I and class II loci at four-digit resolution. Because of strong linkage in the cohort, roughly five DR-DQ haplotypes were treated as single units for association and clustering. Donor age, sex, ethnicity and CMV serostatus were compiled together with the repertoire data. Every discovery cohort repertoire had been produced on one sequencing platform. Study-level results and caveats: Specific HLA alleles were associated with roughly 17,000 TCR beta sequences at a false discovery rate of 0.05 in a later analysis. According to the authors, the approach could potentially be generalized to other disease states and immunological phenotypes. Across donors, most TCR sequences were observed very rarely, whereas some public TCRs were present in many individuals. A later analysis reported that several top co-occurrence clusters appeared linked to parvovirus B19, influenza, CMV and Epstein-Barr virus. According to a later analysis, most CMV-associated TCR beta chains appeared to be HLA-restricted, and the HLA associations seemed to be driven largely by CMV exposure. Presence/absence analyses assumed roughly uniform sequencing depth across donors, an assumption that may not hold. A cluster of highly shared sequence variants was judged likely to represent a technical artifact of the sequencing pipeline. For the cohort, immune exposure information was limited to CMV serostatus. In a later analysis, HLA-associated TCR beta chains were found to be more clonally expanded and to have lower generation probabilities than equally common non-associated chains. A later genetic analysis associated a missense DCLRE1C variant with V-gene and J-gene trimming of TCR beta chains, and an independent cohort replicated the association. Assigning TCR associations to individual alleles was difficult when HLA alleles, especially DR and DQ, strongly co-occurred. In both the original and validation cohorts, the classifier was reported to diagnose cytomegalovirus status with high specificity and sensitivity. Because counts were too low, more than 15 rarely observed V segments, including chromosome 9 orphons, were excluded from the earlier analysis of under 650 of the donors. In an earlier analysis of roughly 560 of the donors, most TCR beta V segments were observed in productive rearrangements about 87% or about 30% of the time, broadly matching IMGT annotations. In the study, some 180 TCR beta chains were listed as associated with cytomegalovirus. A later genetic analysis reported fewer N-insertions in productive TCRs among donors in an Asian-associated ancestry cluster than the roughly 700-donor mean. In vitro tests confirmed that a few of the cytomegalovirus-associated TCR beta chains recognize cytomegalovirus antigens. A further reported finding was that TCR beta sequences accurately predicted the HLA-A and HLA-B alleles for most subjects in the first cohort. Some IMGT-functional V segments, including TRBV6-2 and TRBV6-3, could not be distinguished by the 87-base-pair reads and were therefore excluded. Linkage disequilibrium might explain the correlated functional status among segregating V segments, but an unknown experimental factor could not be ruled out. Because some donors lacked HLA typing at each locus, the association tests relied only on the typed subset. Only TCR beta chains were sequenced in this cohort, and the absence of alpha or paired-chain data limited detectable features. A later analysis found that TCR association rates varied across HLA loci, with DRB1 alleles showing the most associated TCRs and HLA-C alleles the fewest.

Libraries were made using the immunoSEQ multiplex PCR assay. A mixture of 60 forward primers for TCR Vbeta segments and 13 reverse primers for TCR Jbeta segments was used in the multiplex PCR. A multiplex PCR assay on genomic DNA amplified the CDR3 region of rearranged TCR beta genes. The Illumina HiSeq System was used to sequence the amplified TCR beta libraries as 87-base-pair reads. For the original study's pipeline: A later analysis counted approximately 74 million unique TCR beta chains across the 500 to 850 repertoires, and about 10 million of these chains were shared by at least two donors. To remove PCR and sequencing errors, raw reads were error-corrected and collapsed into unique sequences using a nearest-neighbor algorithm that merged closely related sequences. V, D and J gene segments were assigned by aligning CDR3 sequences to IMGT reference sequences. For a sequence to be retained, at least a six-nucleotide match to both a V gene segment and a J gene segment was required. Rearrangements were called productive when the CDR3 lacked stop codons and stayed in frame with V and J; all others were non-productive. CDR3 was defined by IMGT convention, running from the second conserved V-encoded cysteine to the conserved J-encoded phenylalanine. In an earlier analysis of 587 of the donors, sequences lacking an unambiguous match to a single V gene segment were excluded. An earlier analysis of approximately 590 of the donors classified V segments as functional when productive rearrangements were above 56.7% and as segregating when the standard deviation between donors was above 5%. A statistical classification framework was developed to diagnose cytomegalovirus status using the catalog of TCR beta chain sequences. A later analysis assigned V and J genes by comparing TCR nucleotide sequences with IMGT/GENE-DB human TR gene sequences. A later analysis assigned CDR3 sequences and most-parsimonious VDJ recombination scenarios with the TCRdist pipeline. In a later analysis, each TCR beta chain was defined by its CDR3 amino acid sequence together with its V-gene family, and reads without a unique V-gene family were excluded. A later analysis removed over 500 highly shared, low-generation-probability nucleotide sequences to deal with suspected cross-contamination and a sequencing artifact. In a later analysis, a clonal expansion index for each public chain was calculated from normalized within-repertoire ranks of inferred template counts. In a later analysis, generation probabilities were computed with a VDJ recombination model fitted to out-of-frame rearrangements, and the resulting probabilities were checked against IGoR. A later analysis scored TCR-TCR, TCR-HLA and TCR-CMV co-occurrence with hypergeometric tests, applying a repertoire-size bias correction to TCR pairs. False discovery rates were estimated in a later analysis by permuting HLA or CMV assignments 20 times. A later analysis grouped co-occurring TCRs with DBSCAN, adding TCRdist sequence similarity when clustering within HLA-allele-positive subsets. Co-occurrence clustering excluded repertoires with fewer than 30,000 or more than 120,000 public chains, plus five with anomalous nucleotide sharing. TCRdb limited this immuneACCESS table to in-frame rearrangements with V and J called. A share of clones is missing; checked studies link under half to unresolved V genes, and the rest is unexplained. V, J and clone size are taken as reported in that table, and D and trimming were inferred from the DNA itself. The sample has 100,000 to 150,000 clones on record, about 81% of them singletons. The ten largest clones capture more than 7% of the sample.

This clone was observed a few times. Its antigen target is currently unknown. Per-base qualities were not stored, and no clone one base away is much larger. The CDR3 has 16 amino acids, counting the end cysteine and phenylalanine. The entry retains the CDR3 DNA only, 48 bases that are in frame from base 1. V is cut by 0 bases and J by 0 bases, and the space between the germline ends is 10 bases. Reading the germline V gene gives CDR1 SGHRS and CDR2 YFSETQ. The cohort was made up of approximately 670 healthy bone marrow donors. All cohort members were sampled while nominally healthy, although unrecorded immune exposures were likely present. The donor was CMV seropositive and was included in the group of 270 or so seropositive cohort members. A peripheral blood sample was provided by each donor, and peripheral blood mononuclear cells were used for TCR beta sequencing. Genomic DNA was extracted from the blood cell samples with the Qiagen DNeasy Blood Extraction Kit.

The chain links TRBV5-1 with TRBJ1-3; the D gene cannot be resolved reliably. Input material: PBMCs. The clonotype was recovered from a woman aged 45-65 years in good health and CMV-seropositive. In nucleotides, the sequence is TGCGCCAGCAGCTTGGGACCGGGAGGCTCTGGAAACACCATATATTTT. Its protein reads: CASSLGPGGSGNTIYF.